This T cell receptor (beta chain) is from a study of blood T cell repertoires in COVID-19. The overall study: The origin of the acute and convalescent COVID-19 samples was the United States, Italy and Spain. Sources were T cells, B-cell-depleted T cells, or PBMCs; the material itself was cDNA or gDNA.

As handled by the study authors: Amplification from reference gene primers served as the basis for estimated nucleated cell counts. Assay: immunoSEQ multiplex PCR; the TCRdb copy retains only in-frame clones and omits some. Clonal size and the V and J genes are those of that table, whereas D and trimming came from the DNA. The sample yields around 400,000 clones, 70% to 90% seen once. This TCR was sampled from a woman aged 55-69 years with COVID-19, enrolled during active disease. The specimen was peripheral blood.

The CDR3: CASNRDSGINYGYTF. CDR3 nucleotide sequence: TGTGCCAGTAACCGGGACAGCGGCATTAACTATGGCTACACCTTC. This sequence joins TRBV19 and TRBJ1-2; 7 bases are a match to TRBD1. Looked up from germline, CDR1 is LNHDA and CDR2 is SQIVND (reference sequence). Trimming cost V 7 bases and J 1 base; bases outside gene matches: 9. The CDR3 consists of 15 residues.